The present entry profiles one T cell receptor (beta chain) with its context. This sample stems from a study of blood T cell repertoires in COVID-19. This CDR3 has 18 amino acids. Germline-derived CDR1 and CDR2 are MGHRA and YSYEKL. V lost 4 bases and J 1 base, leaving 22 bases between the germline ends. The table came from immunoSEQ multiplex PCR; TCRdb's copy has only in-frame clones and leaves some out. Of tens of thousands of clones listed, roughly 88% are singletons. The source is a man in his 60s with acute or convalescent COVID-19. Sequenced material: peripheral blood. The J gene is TRBJ1-1, the V gene TRBV4-1; TRBD1 is a possible D gene (6 bases). The CDR3 DNA is TGCGCCAGCAGCCTATTGGACAGCCGGCCCACTCCGAACACTGAAGCTTTCTTT. Its protein product is CASSLLDSRPTPNTEAFF.